A single sample is the source of the 24 T cell receptor beta chains below, sequenced in a study of T and B cells in COVID-19 patients (TCRdb year 2020). Instrument on record: Illumina MiSeq. Multiplex PCR with BIOMED2 TRB-A/B primer pools was used to amplify the TRB rearrangements. TCRdb applied fastp at Q25 and MiXCR to the public reads, then kept only in-frame beta chains. CDR3 protein sequences are deduplicated, and each keeps its most common genes and DNA. This sample has 7,500 to 8,500 distinct CDR3 sequences in its table, and 40% of those were observed once. The ten largest clones add up to more than 2.5% of the sample. TRB repertoires were amplified from 250-500 ng of genomic DNA extracted from blood. Sequenced material: blood. All receptors come from a human donor who had recovered from COVID-19.

On this clonotype itself: This may arise from a read error, as a much more abundant clone is one base away. J is TRBJ2-7 and V is TRBV19; TRBD2 matches 7 bases. CDR1 is LNHDA and CDR2 is SQIVND in the germline V gene (reference sequence). CDR3 length equals 16 residues. The CDR3, as DNA: TGTGCCAGTAGCAATAACCGCGGGGGAGCTAAGGCCGAGCTGTACTTC. This sequence encodes CASSNNRGGAKAELYF.

This clonotype was observed a handful of times. The chain couples TRBV5-5 to TRBJ2-5, with 7 bases that match TRBD1. This CDR3 spans 14 amino acids. The V and J ends lost 4 bases and 4 bases, in that order; junction bases with no gene match: 7. The germline V gene encodes CDR1 SGHKS and CDR2 YYEKEE (reference sequence). The CDR3 loop reads CASSKGGLIETQYF. The CDR3 DNA reads TGTGCCAGCAGCAAAGGGGGCCTAATAGAGACCCAGTACTTC.

This clonotype appeared a few times. The chain combines TRBV5-6 with TRBJ2-2, with TRBD1 matching over 9 bases. V shed 3 bases and J 5 bases; nucleotides not matched to a gene: 8. Germline CDR1 SGHDT, CDR2 YYEEEE. The CDR3 runs 16 residues. The CDR3 is CASSSGGTGKTGELFF. Written as DNA, the CDR3 is TGTGCCAGCAGCTCCGGGGGGACAGGGAAGACCGGGGAGCTGTTTTTT.

This clonotype ranks as medium-sized. This rearrangement joins TRBV19 to TRBJ2-5; 8 positions match TRBD2. Germline assignment: CDR1 LNHDA and CDR2 SQIVND (reference sequence). The trim removed 5 bases at V and 6 bases at J, leaving 14 bases unmatched. The CDR3 has 16 residues. This CDR3 is CASSLSGGRGAKTQYF. The CDR3 DNA sequence: TGTGCCAGTAGTCTGTCTGGCGGGCGGGGGGCGAAGACCCAGTACTTC.

This clonotype was detected only a few times. The rearrangement links TRBV11-1 to TRBJ1-5; possible D gene TRBD1, 5 bases. V lost 7 bases and J 6 bases, leaving 22 bases between the germline ends. Looked up from germline, CDR1 is SGHAT and CDR2 is FQDESV (reference sequence). CDR3 length equals 16 residues. The CDR3: CASTQVTGRDVQPQHF. The CDR3 DNA follows: TGTGCCAGCACCCAGGTAACCGGACGGGACGTTCAGCCCCAGCATTTT.

The rearrangement uses TRBV6-2 or TRBV6-3 and TRBJ1-1; a possible D gene is TRBD1 (5 bases). Per germline, CDR1 MNHEY and CDR2 SVGEGT. The length of the CDR3 is 13 residues. With 6 bases removed from V and 1 base from J, the gap between germline ends came to 9 bases. The CDR3: CASRKTGNTEAFF. CDR3 coding DNA: TGTGCCAGCAGGAAAACAGGGAACACTGAAGCTTTCTTT.

This clonotype was observed a single time. This could be a read error, since a much larger clone is one nucleotide away. V and J are TRBV19 and TRBJ2-1; tentatively, D is TRBD1 (6 bases). CDR1 LNHDA and CDR2 SQIVND come from the germline V gene (reference sequence). Trimming cost V 5 bases and J 8 bases, with 13 bases left between them. CDR3 size: 13 residues. The CDR3 spells CASSLRGWDEQFF. The CDR3 DNA reads TGTGCCAGTAGTCTCAGGGGATGGGATGAGCAGTTCTTC.

The V gene is TRBV27, the J gene TRBJ2-7; a possible D gene is TRBD1 (6 bases). This CDR3 is built from 13 residues. The germline V gene encodes CDR1 MNHEY and CDR2 SMNVEV (reference sequence). With 5 bases removed from V and 2 bases from J, the gap between germline ends came to 10 bases. The CDR3 nucleotides read TGTGCCAGCAGTCCACGACAGGCCTACGAGCAGTACTTC. Encoded protein: CASSPRQAYEQYF.

The V and J genes are TRBV6-4 and TRBJ1-1; no clear D gene. V shed 6 bases and J shed 6 bases, with 17 bases lying between them. Germline V gene data show CDR1 as MRHNA and CDR2 as SNTAGT. The CDR3 loop spans 14 amino acids. This CDR3 is CASRQDPLAAEAFF. The CDR3 DNA is TGTGCCAGCAGGCAGGACCCGCTCGCCGCTGAAGCTTTCTTT.

CDR3 residues: CASRTQGAPNIQYF. The CDR3 DNA is TGTGCCAGCAGGACACAGGGGGCGCCGAACATTCAGTACTTC. The rearrangement uses TRBV6-5 and TRBJ2-4; 9 bases line up with TRBD1. The CDR3 runs to 14 residues. The ends lost 6 bases at V and 7 bases at J; junction bases unmatched: 7. Germline CDR1 MNHEY, CDR2 SVGAGI.

This chain links TRBV19 with TRBJ2-1; 9 bases are a match to TRBD1. Germline-derived CDR1 and CDR2 are LNHDA and SQIVND (reference sequence). The CDR3 totals 14 residues. V shed 6 bases, J shed 8 bases, and the junction held 8 bases outside the gene matches. The CDR3 sequence is CASSGTGSFDEQFF. The CDR3 DNA reads TGTGCCAGTAGCGGGACAGGGTCCTTCGATGAGCAGTTCTTC.

The chain recombines TRBV6-5 with TRBJ2-3; D may correspond to TRBD1 or TRBD2 (5 bases each). V was pared by 2 bases and J by 6 bases, with 24 bases between. Per the germline V gene, CDR1 is MNHEY and CDR2 is SVGAGI. The CDR3 is 18 residues long. The CDR3 is CASSYTPPGQGTRDTQYF. The CDR3, as DNA: TGTGCCAGCAGTTACACACCCCCGGGGCAGGGAACGCGGGATACGCAGTATTTT.

This clonotype was observed a handful of times. The V and J genes are TRBV6-5 and TRBJ2-3; 8 nucleotides line up with TRBD1. Germline V CDR1 and CDR2: MNHEY, SVGAGI. V shed 5 bases and J 11 bases; nucleotides not matched to a gene: 6. The CDR3 consists of 12 residues. The CDR3 region has the DNA TGTGCCAGCAGTAGCGGACAGGGTAGGCAGTATTTT. Translated, it gives CASSSGQGRQYF.

This clonotype was seen only a few times. The V gene is TRBV29-1, the J gene TRBJ1-1; 8 bases map to TRBD1. The CDR3 contains 14 residues. J gave up 4 bases and V 1 base, and 5 bases lay outside the gene matches. Germline CDR1 is SQVTM and CDR2 is ANQGSEA. The chain's CDR3 is CSVEAGQGVTEAFF. The DNA of the CDR3 is TGCAGCGTTGAAGCCGGACAGGGTGTCACTGAAGCTTTCTTT.

The sample holds a few counts of this clonotype. The CDR3, as DNA: TGTGCCAGCAGCTTGAGCCGGGGGAGCTTCCAAGAGACCCAGTACTTC. This codes for CASSLSRGSFQETQYF. The chain is built from TRBV5-6 and TRBJ2-5; maybe TRBD2 (6 bases). Germline V gene sequence: CDR1 SGHDT, CDR2 YYEEEE. The CDR3 has 16 residues. Trimming cost V 1 base and J 1 base, with 14 bases left between them.

V is TRBV29-1 and J is TRBJ1-2; 7 bases line up with TRBD1. The ends lost 0 bases at V and 5 bases at J; junction bases unmatched: 9. This CDR3 comprises 15 residues. Germline V gene lookup returns CDR1 SQVTM and CDR2 ANQGSEA. The CDR3 nucleotides read TGCAGCGTTGAAGATCGTAGGGGGCGCTCATATGGCTACACCTTC. Amino acid sequence: CSVEDRRGRSYGYTF.

This rearrangement joins TRBV27 to TRBJ2-1, with 13 nucleotides matching TRBD2. The CDR3 contains 15 residues. In germline, CDR1 is MNHEY, CDR2 SMNVEV (reference sequence). V shed 5 bases, J shed 4 bases, and the junction held 2 bases outside the gene matches. The CDR3 DNA reads TGTGCCAGCAGTGAGACTAGCGGGGGGTACAATGAGCAGTTCTTC. It specifies CASSETSGGYNEQFF.

The V and J genes are TRBV19 and TRBJ1-4; TRBD1 is a possible D gene (5 bases). Trimming pared 7 bases from V and 4 bases from J, leaving 13 bases between. The CDR3 is 14 residues long. Germline V gene lookup returns CDR1 LNHDA and CDR2 SQIVND (reference sequence). The chain's CDR3 is CASTVGEDNEKLFF. The CDR3 bases are TGTGCCAGTACCGTGGGGGAAGATAATGAAAAACTGTTTTTT.

This chain connects TRBV30 to TRBJ2-7; 8 bases map to TRBD1. The germline CDR1 and CDR2 sequences are GTSNPN and SVGIG (reference sequence). CDR3 length equals 15 residues. The V gene end was trimmed by 3 bases and the J gene end by 6 bases; junction bases not matched to a gene: 13. Written as DNA, the CDR3 is TGTGCCTGGAGCCGCCCAGGGGGCCTTCAGGGCGAGCAGTACTTC. Translated, it gives CAWSRPGGLQGEQYF.

The rearrangement joins TRBV6-5 to TRBJ2-7; the match to TRBD1 covers 8 bases. V lost 0 bases, J lost 6 bases, and 10 bases stayed unmatched. Germline assignment: CDR1 MNHEY and CDR2 SVGAGI. The CDR3 has 16 residues. The CDR3 DNA sequence: TGTGCCAGCAGTTACTCAAACCCCGACAGGGGCTCCGAGCAGTACGTC. Protein sequence: CASSYSNPDRGSEQYV.

The chain employs TRBV5-6 and TRBJ2-2, with D possibly called TRBD1 or TRBD2 (5 bases each). Deletions cut 0 bases from V and 4 bases from J, with 13 bases between. The CDR3 is 16 residues long. Germline lookup yields CDR1 SGHDT and CDR2 YYEEEE. The chain's CDR3 is CASSLGGFQRTGELFF. CDR3 bases: TGTGCCAGCAGCTTGGGGGGGTTCCAACGCACCGGGGAGCTGTTTTTT.

By sample fraction, this clonotype is medium-sized. The V and J genes are TRBV6-1 and TRBJ2-1, with D possibly matching TRBD2 (6 bases). Germline values: CDR1 MNHNS, CDR2 SASEGT. The CDR3 contains 13 residues. V lost 4 bases and J 9 bases, leaving 13 bases between the germline ends. CDR3 sequence (DNA): TGTGCCAGCAGTGTGGGTGGAGGGGCTGAGCAGTTCTTC. Encoded protein: CASSVGGGAEQFF.

This clonotype has a handful of counts. The chain is built from TRBV30 and TRBJ2-5; 7 nucleotides match TRBD1. The V and J ends lost 3 bases and 5 bases, in that order; junction bases with no gene match: 6. CDR3 size: 13 residues. CDR1 and CDR2 (germline): GTSNPN, SVGIG (reference sequence). In DNA, the CDR3 is TGTGCCTGGAGCCCAGGGGGATTTGAGACCCAGTACTTC. Encoded protein: CAWSPGGFETQYF.

This clonotype ranks as medium-sized. This sequence joins TRBV5-4 and TRBJ2-2, with D tentatively TRBD1 (6 bases). This CDR3 region has 15 residues. V dropped 2 bases and J dropped 1 base, with 9 bases sitting between them. In germline, CDR1 is SGHNT, CDR2 YYREEE (reference sequence). The chain's CDR3 is CASSLGQMNTGELFF. The CDR3 DNA follows: TGTGCCAGCAGCTTAGGACAGATGAACACCGGGGAGCTGTTTTTT.